Sequencing of this T cell receptor beta chain was carried out in a study of T cells in women clearing cervical HPV infection (dated by TCRdb to the late 2010s). Background on the whole study: The cases were under 30 women with histologically confirmed HPV16-related CIN3 or worse, and 2 of these cases were invasive cancers. An exploratory proof-of-principle case-control study, nested within the Guanacaste HPV Natural History Study in Costa Rica, was conducted to compare TCR repertoires across cervical HPV16 outcomes. The approximately 25 controls were women who cleared a single incident HPV16 infection within 12 months without developing precancer or cancer. Blood from cases was drawn at the visit where the lesion was first identified, while blood from controls was drawn once the infection was no longer detected. Because only a few women had HLA typing data, the possibility that HLA type acted as a confounder could not be ruled out. Median age was roughly 33 years in cases versus just over 37 in controls, and baseline characteristics did not differ significantly. Quality controls consisted of five blinded duplicates per group, for a total of about 60 samples made up of some 50 participants and around ten replicates. Cases and controls were matched on year of sample collection and on age within five years. Among cases, blood sampling occurred a median of 149 days after lesion detection, with an interquartile range of about 80 to 210 days. The parent cohort enrolled around 10,000 women aged 18 or older in Guanacaste, Costa Rica, during about 1993 to 1995 and followed them for roughly seven years.

Notes on this clone: The clone's antigen remains unknown. Sequencing ends 3 residues short of the CDR3 end; the germline J gene provides the rest.

Every participant had a single incident cervical HPV16 infection, and women with prevalent HPV16 infections were excluded. Cervical HPV DNA was detected by MY09/MY11 PCR, and genotyping was performed by dot-blot hybridization. Roughly 16 mL of heparinized blood were centrifuged, and the buffy coat was split into aliquots, frozen at -30 degrees C, and then kept at -80 degrees C. Genomic DNA was extracted from buffy coat specimens using QIAGEN kits. Using the immunoSEQ assay, multiplex PCR amplified TCR beta CDR3 regions from an average of approximately 1,200 ng of genomic DNA per sample. The assay corrected primer bias using a complete synthetic TCR repertoire to establish an amplification baseline. The amplicons were sequenced using the Illumina platform. For the original study's pipeline: Error correction of the sequences involved clustering with frequency ratios plus a modified nearest-neighbor algorithm, after which the sequences were analyzed in the immunoSEQ Analyzer using IMGT gene definitions. At each rarefaction depth, TCR richness and evenness were averaged over 20 rarefaction repeats, and samples with fewer sequences than the depth were excluded. Wilcoxon rank sum tests with FDR correction were used to compare V, D and J gene relative abundances between the groups. In the blinded duplicates, the intraclass correlation was roughly 96% for TCR richness and averaged about 76% across more than 65 gene segments. Not all clones reach the TCRdb copy of this immuneACCESS table, which keeps in-frame sequences only. Checked studies attribute under half of the gap to unresolved V genes and leave the rest unexplained. D and trimming come from the DNA, and the V and J calls and clone size come from that table. This sample's table carries roughly 35,000 clones. Together, the top ten hold roughly 4% of the sample.

The research as a whole found: Because T-cell numbers per sample were unknown, differences in richness could reflect varying T-cell content rather than repertoire biology. By combining richness with V gene abundances, random forest classifiers separated cases from controls with an estimated AUC of 0.83. Across sequencing depths, CIN3+ cases showed significantly higher TCR repertoire richness than controls, but evenness did not differ between the groups. The cross-sectional design could not show whether the associations came before the infection or were a result of it, and neither effector/memory subsets nor HPV-specific T cells were isolated. Cases had lower TRBV6-7 relative abundance than controls (about 0.1% versus 0.15%; Bonferroni P = 0.0008).

V and J lose 4 bases and 5 bases, and a span of 12 bases separates them. Inclusive of the bounding cysteine and phenylalanine, the CDR3 is 13 residues long. The CDR3 was read in part: 30 bases, with the frame set at base 1. The germline V gene (reference sequence) yields DFQATT for CDR1 and SNEGSKA for CDR2. Sequencing input: blood buffy coat. This TCR was recovered from a woman between 18 and 70 years old with a cervical HPV16 infection that either progressed to CIN3+ or cleared (not recorded which). The chain joins TRBV20-1 to TRBJ2-1; D gene: possibly TRBD2, on 6 matching bases. The covered CDR3 bases are TGCAGTGCTAACTCTCGCGGGGACAATGAG. It is translated as CSANSRGDNE. The entire CDR3 protein reads CSANSRGDNEQFF.